These 18 T cell receptor beta chains came from one sample sequenced in a study of T cells in Graves' hyperthyroidism and ophthalmopathy. Amplification of TCR beta CDR3 regions used RNA as the template. Initially, a first-round RT-PCR of the TCR CDR3 employed the HTBI primer set. MiXCR was run by TCRdb on the multiplex PCR reads, yielding one entry per CDR3 protein. The table has 700,000 or so distinct CDR3 sequences, about 16% seen once; the top ten hold 8.4%. Material for sequencing was blood. These receptors originate from a man aged 18 to 35 with Graves' hyperthyroidism.

This clonotype was seen at least ten times. The V call is TRBV20-1, the J call TRBJ2-1; D might be TRBD2 (6 bases). The CDR3 is made up of 15 amino acids. The germline V gene encodes CDR1 DFQATT and CDR2 SNEGSKA (reference sequence). The V end was cut by 3 bases, the J end by 4 bases, with 16 bases between. As DNA, the CDR3 is TGCAGTGCTAGGGGCTGGGCTAGCGAGTACAATGAGCAGTTCTTC. Protein product: CSARGWASEYNEQFF.

The sample holds many counts of this clonotype. The chain combines TRBV2 with TRBJ1-2, with 7 bases lining up with TRBD1. The CDR3 is made up of 15 amino acids. Germline trimming cut 4 bases from V and 4 bases from J; bases unmatched to any gene: 9. Germline CDR1 and CDR2: SNHLY and FYNNEI. The CDR3 DNA follows: TGTGCCAGCAGTGCCCCCGCGCAGGGGGTCTATGGCTACACCTTC. Translating gives CASSAPAQGVYGYTF.

This clonotype came up a few times. CDR3: CASSPPRGTDTQYF. The CDR3 region has the DNA TGTGCCAGCAGCCCCCCCCGGGGGACAGATACGCAGTATTTT. This sequence joins TRBV7-9 and TRBJ2-3; D may be TRBD2 (6 bases). This CDR3 comprises 14 residues. Trimming took 5 bases from V and 3 from J, leaving 12 bases between them. CDR1 is SEHNR and CDR2 is FQNEAQ in the germline V gene (reference sequence).

This clonotype was observed many times. The chain uses TRBV2 and TRBJ2-7, with D maybe TRBD2 (6 bases). The CDR3 runs 13 residues. The germline gives CDR1 SNHLY, CDR2 FYNNEI. Trimming took off 3 bases at V and 9 bases at J, with 15 bases between the two ends. This CDR3 reads CASSEGLEGGQYF. CDR3 bases: TGTGCCAGCAGTGAGGGACTCGAGGGCGGGCAGTACTTC.

This clonotype was counted between two and nine times. The chain links TRBV24-1 to TRBJ2-3; possibly TRBD2 for D (6 bases). CDR1 and CDR2 (germline): KGHDR, SFDVKD. Trimming removed 2 bases at V and 7 bases at J, with 12 bases between. The CDR3 is 14 amino acids. DNA of the CDR3: TGTGCCACCAGTGATTCCGTTAGCGGATATACGCAGTATTTT. The encoded protein is CATSDSVSGYTQYF.

Only a few counts were recorded for this clonotype. This chain links TRBV5-1 with TRBJ2-1, with D maybe TRBD2 (6 bases). The length of the CDR3 is 14 residues. The V gene's germline CDR1 is SGHRS and CDR2 YFSETQ. V was clipped by 0 bases and J by 7 bases, with 11 bases between them. In nucleotides, the CDR3 is TGCGCCAGCAGCTTGGGGGAGGCACGGAATGAGCAGTTCTTC. This sequence encodes CASSLGEARNEQFF.

This chain uses TRBV15 with TRBJ1-1; the match to TRBD1 covers 7 bases. Looked up from germline, CDR1 is LNHNV and CDR2 is YYDKDF (reference sequence). After removal of 3 bases from V and 1 base from J, the junction contained 14 bases not matched to a gene. The CDR3 is made up of 18 amino acids. The CDR3 spells CATSSLWGPGQRNTEAFF. The CDR3, as DNA: TGTGCCACCAGCAGCCTCTGGGGACCGGGACAGAGGAACACTGAAGCTTTCTTT. Based on the CDR3 plus reference TRBV15 and TRBJ1-1, the full variable domain is DAMVIQNPRYQVTQFGKPVTLSCSQTLNHNVMYWYQQKSSQAPKLLFHYYDKDFNNEADTPDNFQSRRPNTSFCFLDIRSPGLGDTAMYLCATSSLWGPGQRNTEAFFGQGTRLTVV.

This CDR3 is CSAEMDRGQPQHF. CDR3 nucleotide sequence: TGCAGCGCCGAAATGGACAGGGGCCAGCCCCAGCATTTT. The V call is TRBV29-1, the J call TRBJ1-5; 9 bases line up with TRBD1. The germline gives CDR1 SQVTM, CDR2 ANQGSEA. V was clipped by 7 bases and J by 7 bases; unmatched bases: 8. CDR3 size: 13 residues.

This clonotype was observed many times. The chain employs TRBV20-1 and TRBJ2-7; 7 bases fit TRBD2. Germline V gives CDR1 DFQATT, CDR2 SNEGSKA (reference sequence). The V and J ends lost 3 bases and 2 bases, in that order; junction bases with no gene match: 4. The CDR3 is 13 amino acids. The CDR3 DNA is TGCAGTGCTAGCGGCGGGAGCCCCTACGAGCAGTACTTC. Amino acid sequence: CSASGGSPYEQYF.

The chain couples TRBV3-1 to TRBJ2-7; 9 nucleotides match TRBD1. CDR3 length equals 15 residues. With 3 bases clipped from V and 3 bases from J, the junction kept 6 bases outside the gene matches. Germline CDR1 LGHDT, CDR2 YNNKEL (reference sequence). The CDR3 DNA is TGTGCCAGCAGCCACTCCGGGACAGGGAGCTACGAGCAGTACTTC. Protein: CASSHSGTGSYEQYF.

At least ten counts were recorded for this clonotype. The chain couples TRBV27 to TRBJ2-3, with 9 positions matching TRBD2. V gave up 2 bases and J gave up 6 bases; unmatched junction bases: 9. Per germline, CDR1 MNHEY and CDR2 SMNVEV (reference sequence). The CDR3 covers 16 residues. As DNA, the CDR3 is TGTGCCAGCAGTTTAGGGGCGGGAGGGCCCGACGATACGCAGTATTTT. It codes for CASSLGAGGPDDTQYF.

Many counts were recorded for this clonotype. The chain carries TRBV20-1 and TRBJ2-2; 13 bases agree with TRBD2. CDR1 is DFQATT and CDR2 is SNEGSKA in the germline V gene (reference sequence). The CDR3 is made up of 15 amino acids. J was trimmed by 5 bases and V by 2 bases; bases with no gene match: 2. The CDR3 here is CSARTSGRGTGELFF. CDR3 DNA: TGCAGTGCTAGAACTAGCGGGAGGGGTACCGGGGAGCTGTTTTTT.

The J gene is TRBJ1-1, the V gene TRBV24-1, with D perhaps matching TRBD1 (6 bases). This CDR3 comprises 15 residues. V lost 2 bases, J lost 0 bases, and 9 bases lay in between. CDR1 and CDR2 (germline): KGHDR, SFDVKD. CDR3 sequence: CATSDSGQLNTEAFF. CDR3 bases: TGTGCCACCAGTGATTCGGGACAACTGAACACTGAAGCTTTCTTT.

This clonotype was seen repeatedly, ten times or more. V gene TRBV2 combines with J gene TRBJ2-7; possibly TRBD2 for D (5 bases). CDR3 length: 13 amino acids. Germline loops: CDR1 SNHLY, CDR2 FYNNEI. Trimming took 10 bases from V and 5 from J, leaving 18 bases between them. Here the CDR3 DNA reads TGTGCCACCGAAAATGGGGAGCCCCACGAGCAGTACTTC. Translating it yields CATENGEPHEQYF.

The chain joins TRBV6-1 to TRBJ1-2; the D gene is possibly TRBD1 (6 bases). V was clipped by 3 bases and J by 5 bases, with 13 bases between them. Germline V CDR1 and CDR2: MNHNS, SASEGT. This CDR3 is 14 amino acids long. The DNA of the CDR3 is TGTGCCAGCAGTGAGAGAACACAGGGTTATGGCTACACCTTC. It specifies CASSERTQGYGYTF.

This clonotype occurred many times. This chain joins TRBV9 and TRBJ2-1, with 10 positions matching TRBD2. The CDR3 covers 16 residues. With V trimmed by 0 bases and J by 4 bases, 4 bases remained unmatched. The germline V gene encodes CDR1 SGDLS and CDR2 YYNGEE. DNA of the CDR3: TGTGCCAGCAGCGTAGCGGCTAGCGGGGGATACAATGAGCAGTTCTTC. Amino acid sequence: CASSVAASGGYNEQFF. The variable domain in full, completed from reference TRBV9 and TRBJ2-1, reads DSGVTQTPKHLITATGQRVTLRCSPRSGDLSVYWYQQSLDQGLQFLIQYYNGEERAKGNILERFSAQQFPDLHSELNLSSLELGDSALYFCASSVAASGGYNEQFFGPGTRLTVL.

V gene TRBV28 combines with J gene TRBJ2-2, with 9 bases lining up with TRBD2. Looked up from germline, CDR1 is MDHEN and CDR2 is SYDVKM. J gave up 8 bases and V 3 bases, and 16 bases lay outside the gene matches. The CDR3 is 18 residues long. CDR3 sequence reads: CASSFPTLIAGVSGELFF. In nucleotides, the CDR3 is TGTGCCAGCAGTTTCCCCACCTTGATAGCGGGAGTTTCGGGGGAGCTGTTTTTT. Full variable domain (remainder filled in from reference TRBV28 and TRBJ2-2): DVKVTQSSRYLVKRTGEKVFLECVQDMDHENMFWYRQDPGLGLRLIYFSYDVKMKEKGDIPEGYSVSREKKERFSLILESASTNQTSMYLCASSFPTLIAGVSGELFFGEGSRLTVL.

This clonotype was detected many times. This rearrangement joins TRBV12-5 to TRBJ1-1, with 11 bases matching TRBD1. The CDR3 consists of 15 residues. Germline V gene data show CDR1 as LGHNT and CDR2 as FRNRAP. V dropped 4 bases and J dropped 2; count of bases not matched to a gene: 3. As DNA, the CDR3 is TGTGCTAGTGGTTCGGGACAGGGGGTAAACACTGAAGCTTTCTTT. Translating gives CASGSGQGVNTEAFF.